These 32 T cell receptor beta chains originate from one sample sequenced in a study of T cells in Graves' hyperthyroidism and ophthalmopathy. The source material, RNA transcripts, was used to amplify TCR beta CDR3 regions. During a first-round RT-PCR of the TCR CDR3, the HTBI primer set was used. In TCRdb, the multiplex PCR reads were re-called with MiXCR into one record per CDR3 protein. In the table there are approximately 600,000 distinct CDR3 sequences, around 20% of which are singletons. Sequencing input: blood. The receptors come from a man aged 25 to 40 with Graves' ophthalmopathy.

This clonotype was seen a few times. The V call is TRBV6-1, the J call TRBJ2-7; 9 bases align to TRBD2. CDR1 is MNHNS, CDR2 SASEGT, per germline. Trimming cost V 5 bases and J 4 bases; bases outside gene matches: 9. The CDR3 runs 15 residues. The CDR3 is CASSSSGAGGYEQYF. The DNA of the CDR3 is TGTGCCAGCAGTTCCTCCGGAGCGGGAGGATACGAGCAGTACTTC.

There are a few counts of this clonotype. The chain links TRBV18 to TRBJ2-2, with D uncertain. The V gene lost 0 bases and the J gene lost 5 bases, with 7 bases spanning the gap. The CDR3 length is 14 residues. Germline CDR1 KGHSH, CDR2 LQKENI. CDR3 sequence: CASSPPSVTGELFF. In DNA form, the CDR3 reads TGTGCCAGCTCACCACCTTCCGTGACCGGGGAGCTGTTTTTT.

The rearrangement uses TRBV5-1 and TRBJ2-4, with 7 bases lining up with TRBD1. Germline CDR1 and CDR2: SGHRS and YFSETQ. With 1 base clipped from V and 1 base from J, the junction kept 5 bases outside the gene matches. The CDR3 runs 16 residues. DNA for the CDR3: TGCGCCAGCAGCTTGAGTGAGGGGGCCGCCAAAAACATTCAGTACTTC. Residues: CASSLSEGAAKNIQYF.

This clonotype was recorded many times. The CDR3, as DNA: TGTGCCAGCAGTTCGACGGGACAGCGCAATCAGCCCCAGCATTTT. Its translation is CASSSTGQRNQPQHF. The chain carries TRBV12-3 or TRBV12-4 and TRBJ1-5; 7 bases align to TRBD1. The CDR3 is made up of 15 amino acids. V shed 4 bases and J 2 bases; nucleotides not matched to a gene: 5.

Note on this clonotype: The junction shows a germline mismatch at one end, possibly a read error. V gene TRBV28 combines with J gene TRBJ2-2, with D perhaps assigned TRBD1 or TRBD2 (6 bases each). CDR3 length equals 15 residues. Germline V CDR1 and CDR2: MDHEN, SYDVKM. CDR3 bases: TGTGCCAGCAGTTCCTATTCCAGGGGAACCGGGGGGCTGTTTTTT. Translating gives CASSSYSRGTGGLFF. The complete variable domain, with remaining parts taken from reference TRBV28 and TRBJ2-2, reads DVKVTQSSRYLVKRTGEKVFLECVQDMDHENMFWYRQDPGLGLRLIYFSYDVKMKEKGDIPEGYSVSREKKERFSLILESASTNQTSMYLCASSSYSRGTGGLFFGEGSRLTVL.

The rearrangement links TRBV12-3 or TRBV12-4 to TRBJ1-6; D is perhaps TRBD1 (6 bases). V was shortened by 4 bases and J by 11 bases, with 9 bases between the two germline ends. The length of the CDR3 is 12 residues. The CDR3 sequence: CASSYGGPPLHF. The CDR3 DNA reads TGTGCCAGCAGTTATGGGGGCCCACCCCTCCACTTT.

In DNA form, the CDR3 reads TGTGCCAGCAGCTTGGCCGACAGGGAGAATCAGCCCCAGCATTTT. This translates into CASSLADRENQPQHF. The chain employs TRBV5-6 and TRBJ1-5; 7 positions match TRBD1. This CDR3 has 15 amino acids. V lost 0 bases to trimming and J lost 4 bases; unmatched junction nucleotides: 4. Germline CDR1 is SGHDT and CDR2 is YYEEEE.

This clonotype was detected a few times. J is TRBJ1-1 and V is TRBV7-9, with D perhaps matching TRBD1 (6 bases). With 5 bases removed from V and 0 bases from J, the gap between germline ends came to 19 bases. The CDR3 loop spans 17 amino acids. Germline V gene sequence: CDR1 SEHNR, CDR2 FQNEAQ (reference sequence). The CDR3 nucleotides are TGTGCCAGCAGCCCAAGGGGGGGCAGTGACATGAACACTGAAGCTTTCTTT. Translating it yields CASSPRGGSDMNTEAFF.

This clonotype was detected a few times. The genes are TRBV2 and TRBJ2-5; TRBD1 is a possible D gene (5 bases). Deletions cut 7 bases from V and 5 bases from J, with 20 bases between. This CDR3 has 15 amino acids. Germline CDR1 SNHLY, CDR2 FYNNEI. The DNA of the CDR3 is TGTGCCAGCACCGAAGAGGACATCCTCGGTGAGACCCAGTACTTC. Its translation: CASTEEDILGETQYF.

Ten or more counts support this clonotype. The CDR3: CASSLGSRGETQYF. The DNA of the CDR3 is TGTGCCAGCAGTTTGGGTTCTCGGGGGGAGACCCAGTACTTC. The V and J genes are TRBV28 and TRBJ2-5, with D maybe TRBD2 (6 bases). V dropped 3 bases and J dropped 5 bases, with 13 bases sitting between them. CDR3 length: 14 amino acids. Germline values: CDR1 MDHEN, CDR2 SYDVKM.

The chain combines TRBV24-1 with TRBJ2-1; 9 bases agree with TRBD1. The CDR3 is made up of 16 amino acids. CDR1 is KGHDR and CDR2 is SFDVKD in the germline V gene. J was trimmed by 3 bases and V by 3 bases; bases with no gene match: 5. The CDR3 loop is CATSDTGTGLYNEQFF. The CDR3 nucleotides are TGTGCCACCAGTGATACCGGGACAGGGCTCTACAATGAGCAGTTCTTC.

The chain is built from TRBV11-2 and TRBJ2-7, with D perhaps TRBD1 (5 bases). Trimming shortened V by 4 bases and J by 4 bases, and 11 bases separated the two germline ends. This CDR3 is built from 13 residues. CDR1 is SGHAT, CDR2 FQNNGV, per germline. CDR3 nucleotides: TGTGCCAGCAGCTCAGAAGCAGGGTACGAGCAGTACTTC. Amino acids: CASSSEAGYEQYF.

This clonotype was found many times. The rearrangement joins TRBV6-1 to TRBJ2-7, with D possibly TRBD2 on 5 matching bases. The germline CDR1 and CDR2 sequences are MNHNS and SASEGT. This CDR3 contains 14 residues. V dropped 4 bases and J dropped 7 bases, with 17 bases sitting between them. CDR3 residues: CASSVDATSGEQYF. CDR3 sequence (DNA): TGTGCCAGCAGTGTGGACGCCACCTCGGGGGAGCAGTACTTC.

This clonotype was observed a single time. The chain combines TRBV6-1 with TRBJ1-5; TRBD1 matches 7 bases. V lost 1 base to trimming and J lost 1 base; unmatched junction nucleotides: 10. Germline-derived CDR1 and CDR2 are MNHNS and SASEGT. The CDR3 contains 18 residues. The CDR3 nucleotides are TGTGCCAGCAGTGAAGTAAGCGGAGGGGGCGTGAGCAATCAGCCCCAGCATTTT. It codes for CASSEVSGGGVSNQPQHF.

The chain is built from TRBV20-1 and TRBJ2-6; D might be TRBD1 (6 bases). The CDR3 is made up of 15 amino acids. Between the trimmed V and J ends, which lost 3 bases and 4 bases, there was a span of 13 bases. Germline CDR1 reads DFQATT; CDR2 reads SNEGSKA (reference sequence). CDR3 sequence reads: CSASEQGPGANVLTF. The CDR3 bases are TGCAGTGCTAGTGAACAGGGTCCCGGGGCCAACGTCCTGACTTTC.

This clonotype was seen a handful of times. This rearrangement joins TRBV5-1 to TRBJ2-7, with 10 bases fitting TRBD1. The germline CDR1 and CDR2 sequences are SGHRS and YFSETQ. There are 15 residues in the CDR3. The V and J ends lost 1 base and 3 bases, in that order; junction bases with no gene match: 4. The CDR3 reads CASSLRTGGNYEQYF. CDR3 bases: TGCGCCAGCAGCTTGCGGACAGGGGGGAACTACGAGCAGTACTTC.

The chain couples TRBV7-9 to TRBJ2-7, with D tentatively TRBD2 (6 bases). Looked up from germline, CDR1 is SEHNR and CDR2 is FQNEAQ (reference sequence). There are 15 residues in the CDR3. Trimming removed 4 bases at V and 2 bases at J, with 15 bases between. The CDR3 loop is CASSSAEGPTYEQYF. The DNA of the CDR3 is TGTGCCAGCAGCTCAGCGGAGGGGCCAACCTACGAGCAGTACTTC.

This clonotype has more than one count but fewer than ten. The rearrangement links TRBV28 to TRBJ1-2; the match to TRBD1 covers 8 bases. Germline trimming cut 8 bases from V and 2 bases from J; bases unmatched to any gene: 16. This CDR3 is built from 17 residues. Germline loops: CDR1 MDHEN, CDR2 SYDVKM. CDR3 bases: TGTGCCAGCTCGACACAACGCCGGACAGGGACGAACTATGGCTACACCTTC. Translated: CASSTQRRTGTNYGYTF.

J is TRBJ2-1 and V is TRBV7-9; 7 bases align to TRBD2. Germline trimming cut 4 bases from V and 6 bases from J; bases unmatched to any gene: 6. Germline CDR1 SEHNR, CDR2 FQNEAQ (reference sequence). This CDR3 spans 14 amino acids. CDR3 nucleotides: TGTGCCAGCAGCTCGGATTGGGAGGGCAATGAGCAGTTCTTC. It codes for CASSSDWEGNEQFF.

The chain carries TRBV19 and TRBJ2-7; no reliable D call. The CDR3 extends over 15 amino acids. V lost 5 bases, J lost 3 bases, and 17 bases lay in between. Germline-derived CDR1 and CDR2 are LNHDA and SQIVND (reference sequence). Here the CDR3 reads CASSPTHSEFYEQYF. The CDR3 DNA sequence: TGTGCCAGTAGTCCGACCCACAGTGAGTTCTACGAGCAGTACTTC.

This clonotype was found a few times. This chain connects TRBV15 to TRBJ2-1, with 8 bases fitting TRBD2. Unmatched junction bases numbered 10, after V lost 2 bases and J lost 4 bases. The germline V gene has CDR1 LNHNV and CDR2 YYDKDF (reference sequence). This CDR3 region has 17 residues. The CDR3 DNA reads TGTGCCACCAGCAGATCCGAAGGCGGGGGGTGGTACAATGAGCAGTTCTTC. As protein: CATSRSEGGGWYNEQFF.

The table lists this clonotype with many counts. The gene calls are TRBV5-1 and TRBJ2-1, with D possibly matching TRBD2 (5 bases). The V gene lost 4 bases and the J gene lost 1 base, with 15 bases spanning the gap. CDR3 size: 16 residues. Germline V gives CDR1 SGHRS, CDR2 YFSETQ. CDR3 loop: CASSLRTPGSYNEQFF. As DNA, the CDR3 is TGCGCCAGCAGCCTAAGAACCCCGGGATCCTACAATGAGCAGTTCTTC.

There are many counts of this clonotype. V is TRBV7-9 and J is TRBJ1-1; TRBD1 aligns across 10 bases. From germline, CDR1 is SEHNR and CDR2 FQNEAQ (reference sequence). The CDR3 covers 16 residues. J lost 4 bases, V lost 5 bases, and 10 bases had no gene match. In nucleotides, the CDR3 is TGTGCCAGCAGCCCCGGGACAGGGGTCGTGGGCACTGAAGCTTTCTTT. This gives the protein CASSPGTGVVGTEAFF.

This clonotype was picked up a small number of times. The chain carries TRBV6-1 and TRBJ2-2, with 7 bases lining up with TRBD1. This CDR3 has 16 residues. Germline V gene sequence: CDR1 MNHNS, CDR2 SASEGT. After removal of 3 bases from V and 7 bases from J, the junction contained 11 bases not matched to a gene. The CDR3 coding sequence is TGTGCCAGCAGTGAGAAGGCAGGGGGATTTTACGGGGAGCTGTTTTTT. Amino acid sequence: CASSEKAGGFYGELFF.

The rearrangement uses TRBV20-1 and TRBJ1-4; D may be TRBD1 (6 bases). Per the germline V gene, CDR1 is DFQATT and CDR2 is SNEGSKA (reference sequence). Deletions cut 5 bases from V and 2 bases from J, with 12 bases between. CDR3 length: 14 amino acids. As DNA, the CDR3 is TGCAGTGCTGGGGACACCTCGACTAATGAAAAACTGTTTTTT. It translates to CSAGDTSTNEKLFF.

The chain has TRBV6-1 and TRBJ1-2; D is undetermined. The V end lost 8 bases, the J end lost 7 bases, and 14 bases lay between the germline ends. CDR1 is MNHNS, CDR2 SASEGT, per germline. The CDR3 runs 12 residues. Written as DNA, the CDR3 is TGTGCCAGCTCCGAGAGGGCACGTGGCTACACCTTC. As protein: CASSERARGYTF.

This clonotype turned up a few times. This chain links TRBV19 with TRBJ2-1; 10 nucleotides agree with TRBD2. Trimming took 3 bases from V and 0 from J; bases not matched to a gene: 5. The CDR3 consists of 17 residues. Germline assignment: CDR1 LNHDA and CDR2 SQIVND (reference sequence). Here the CDR3 reads CASSIVASGSSYNEQFF. DNA of the CDR3: TGTGCCAGTAGTATCGTGGCTAGCGGGAGCTCCTACAATGAGCAGTTCTTC.

This chain uses TRBV10-3 with TRBJ2-7; D uncertain. Germline CDR1 ENHRY, CDR2 SYGVKD. The CDR3 covers 13 residues. Trimming removed 10 bases at V and 3 bases at J, with 16 bases between. The CDR3 DNA sequence: TGTGCCAGCGGCGACTCTTCGAGCTACGAGCAGTACTTC. This sequence encodes CASGDSSSYEQYF.

Ten or more counts support this clonotype. This rearrangement joins TRBV6-1 to TRBJ2-4, with 10 nucleotides matching TRBD1. Germline V gene data show CDR1 as MNHNS and CDR2 as SASEGT. V lost 5 bases, J lost 6 bases, and 7 bases stayed unmatched. This CDR3 has 15 residues. The DNA of the CDR3 is TGTGCCAGCAGTTACGGGACAGGGGAAGTAAACATTCAGTACTTC. Its protein is CASSYGTGEVNIQYF.

This rearrangement joins TRBV10-3 to TRBJ2-2; D gene uncertain. The germline V gene encodes CDR1 ENHRY and CDR2 SYGVKD. V shed 5 bases and J shed 2 bases, with 12 bases lying between them. There are 15 residues in the CDR3. The CDR3 DNA is TGTGCCATCAGTCTGGGCAGAGAAAACACCGGGGAGCTGTTTTTT. Translated: CAISLGRENTGELFF.

V usage is TRBV7-3 and J usage is TRBJ2-5; D possibly uses TRBD1 or TRBD2 (5 bases each). The CDR3 consists of 11 residues. Germline V gene sequence: CDR1 SGHTA, CDR2 FQGTGA. Trimming took 8 bases from V and 5 from J, leaving 9 bases between them. CDR3 sequence: CASLGTETQYF. CDR3 bases: TGTGCCAGCCTCGGGACGGAGACCCAGTACTTC.

This clonotype has just a few counts. Here the CDR3 reads CASSSPKLASRGGQFF. Written as DNA, the CDR3 is TGTGCCAGCAGCTCTCCAAAACTAGCCTCCCGCGGGGGACAGTTCTTC. This chain links TRBV11-2 with TRBJ2-1; 7 nucleotides match TRBD2. V lost 4 bases and J lost 13; bases outside the gene matches: 19. This CDR3 is 16 amino acids long. Germline-derived CDR1 and CDR2 are SGHAT and FQNNGV.